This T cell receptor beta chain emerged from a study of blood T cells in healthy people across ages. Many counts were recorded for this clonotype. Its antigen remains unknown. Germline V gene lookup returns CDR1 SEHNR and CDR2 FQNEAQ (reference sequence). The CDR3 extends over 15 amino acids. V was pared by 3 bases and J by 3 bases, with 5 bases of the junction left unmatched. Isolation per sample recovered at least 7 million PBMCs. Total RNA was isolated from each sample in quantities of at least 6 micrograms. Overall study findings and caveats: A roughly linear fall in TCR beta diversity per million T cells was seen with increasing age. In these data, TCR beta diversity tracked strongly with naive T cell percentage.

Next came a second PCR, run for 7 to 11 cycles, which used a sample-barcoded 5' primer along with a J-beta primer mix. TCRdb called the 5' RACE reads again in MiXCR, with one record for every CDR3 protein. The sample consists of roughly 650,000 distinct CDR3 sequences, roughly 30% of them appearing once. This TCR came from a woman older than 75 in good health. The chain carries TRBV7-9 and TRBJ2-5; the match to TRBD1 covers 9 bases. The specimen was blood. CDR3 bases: TGTGCCAGCAGCTTTATGGGACAGGGAGAAGAGACCCAGTACTTC. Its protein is CASSFMGQGEETQYF.